These 2 T cell receptor beta chains originate from one sample sequenced in a study of blood T cell repertoires in COVID-19. TCRdb keeps only in-frame clones here, not all; method: immunoSEQ multiplex PCR. This sample has 220,000 or so clones, with over 80% found just once. Sequencing used PBMCs or T cells enriched from blood (not recorded which). The receptor source for this set is a woman aged 40-49 years who had recovered from COVID-19.

This chain connects TRBV24-1 to TRBJ2-3; tentatively, D is TRBD2 (6 bases). Deletions cut 5 bases from V and 0 bases from J, with 11 bases between. The CDR3 is 15 residues long. Germline V CDR1 and CDR2: KGHDR, SFDVKD. DNA for the CDR3: TGTGCCACCAGTGCATGGCGGGATAGCACAGATACGCAGTATTTT. It specifies CATSAWRDSTDTQYF.

The genes are TRBV2 and TRBJ1-2; TRBD1 aligns across 9 bases. The CDR3 length is 14 residues. The germline V gene encodes CDR1 SNHLY and CDR2 FYNNEI. V was pared by 4 bases and J by 5 bases, with 5 bases of the junction left unmatched. CDR3 sequence: CASSGTGAYYGYTF. The CDR3 region has the DNA TGTGCCAGCAGTGGGACAGGGGCGTATTATGGCTACACCTTC.